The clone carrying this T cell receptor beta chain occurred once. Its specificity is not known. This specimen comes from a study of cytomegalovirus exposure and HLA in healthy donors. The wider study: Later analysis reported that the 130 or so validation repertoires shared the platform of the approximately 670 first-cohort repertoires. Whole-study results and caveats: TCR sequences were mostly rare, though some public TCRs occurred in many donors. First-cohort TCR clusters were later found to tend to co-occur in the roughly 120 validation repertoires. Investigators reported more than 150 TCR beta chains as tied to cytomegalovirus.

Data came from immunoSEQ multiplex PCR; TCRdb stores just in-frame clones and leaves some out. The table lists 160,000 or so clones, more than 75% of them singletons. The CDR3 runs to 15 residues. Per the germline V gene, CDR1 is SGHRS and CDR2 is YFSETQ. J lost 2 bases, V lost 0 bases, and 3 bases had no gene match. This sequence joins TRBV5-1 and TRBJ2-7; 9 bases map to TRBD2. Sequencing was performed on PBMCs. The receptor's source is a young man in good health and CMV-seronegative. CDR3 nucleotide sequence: TGCGCCAGCAGCTTGGACGCGGGAGGGCCCTACGAGCAGTACTTC. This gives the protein CASSLDAGGPYEQYF.